This TCR beta chain was profiled in a study of memory CD4+ T cells and cytomegalovirus serostatus. In the study overall: Of the healthy Belgian adults, 8 to 10 were CMV seropositive and 24 seronegative. Study-wide findings and caveats: Repertoires predicted CMV serostatus with median bootstrapped AUC of about 0.96.

The sort gate was single viable CD3+CD4+CD8-CD45RO+ cells for memory CD4+ T cells. CD4+ T cells were isolated by positive magnetic selection. TCRdb's table, derived via immunoSEQ multiplex PCR, lists solely in-frame clones and lacks some. Counted here are tens of thousands of clones, about 81% occurring once; the ten biggest clones make up around 1%. Regarding this clone: Its specificity is not known.

Trimming took off 6 bases at V and 0 bases at J, with 15 bases between the two ends. CDR3 length equals 16 residues. The germline V gene has CDR1 MNHEY and CDR2 SMNVEV (reference sequence). The genes are TRBV27 and TRBJ1-3, with D possibly TRBD1 on 5 matching bases. This clonotype was obtained from an adult in good health and CMV-seronegative. Sequencing was done on a sample of memory CD4+ T cells from blood. The CDR3, as DNA: TGTGCCAGCAGCCTAGTGGGGCCGACCTCTGGAAACACCATATATTTT. It codes for CASSLVGPTSGNTIYF.